These T cell receptor beta chains were read from a single sample in a study of blood T cell repertoires in COVID-19. Clones were sequenced by immunoSEQ multiplex PCR, and TCRdb holds only the in-frame ones, with some missing. This sample has roughly 230,000 clones, with approximately 80% found just once. Sample: peripheral blood. These receptors were taken from a woman aged 60-75 years with active or convalescent COVID-19. The CDR3 runs from the conserved cysteine through the conserved F or W. The D gene is left open where the match is weak. Only part of the rows carry a size: once, few, many, or a class if the clone is expanded.

D: TRBD2
size: NA
V: TRBV3-1/TRBV3-2
J: TRBJ2-3
length: 16
DNA: TGTGCCAGCAGCACATATGGCGGGGGGGATCCAGATACGCAGTATTTT
CDR3: CASSTYGGGDPDTQYF

D: NA
size: NA
V: TRBV28
J: TRBJ1-2
length: 13
DNA: TGTGCCAGCAAGGGACTCCCCGATTATGGCTACACCTTC
CDR3: CASKGLPDYGYTF

D: NA
size: NA
V: TRBV11-3
J: TRBJ2-5
length: 15
DNA: TGTGCCAGCAGCTTAGAGGGCGTGGACTTAGAGACCCAGTACTTC
CDR3: CASSLEGVDLETQYF

D: NA
size: NA
V: TRBV7-2
J: TRBJ2-5
length: 16
DNA: TGTGCCAGCAGCTTAGCCTTACATAGGGGCTTGAGGACCCAGTACTTC
CDR3: CASSLALHRGLRTQYF

D: TRBD2
size: once
V: TRBV10-3
J: TRBJ2-7
length: 16
DNA: TGTGCCATCAGTGACCCAGGGACTAGCGGACGCAGCGAGCAGTACTTC
CDR3: CAISDPGTSGRSEQYF

D: TRBD1
size: NA
V: TRBV19
J: TRBJ2-3
length: 14
DNA: TGTGCCAGTGGGGACAGGGGAGGGGTAGATACGCAGTATTTT
CDR3: CASGDRGGVDTQYF

D: TRBD1
size: NA
V: TRBV7-6
J: TRBJ2-2
length: 14
DNA: TGTGCCAGCAGCTCTATACAGGGGACCAGGGAGCTGTTTTTT
CDR3: CASSSIQGTRELFF

D: TRBD1
size: NA
V: TRBV28
J: TRBJ1-1
length: 13
DNA: TGTGCCAGCATACAGGGGGCGCCCTCCGGGGCTTTCTTT
CDR3: CASIQGAPSGAFF

D: TRBD1
size: NA
V: TRBV5-1
J: TRBJ1-2
length: 13
DNA: TGCGCCAGCAGCTTTACGACAGGGGATGGCTACACCTTC
CDR3: CASSFTTGDGYTF

D: TRBD2
size: NA
V: TRBV18
J: TRBJ2-5
length: 15
DNA: TGTGCCAGCTCACCCTCAGCGGGGGCCCAGGAGACCCAGTACTTC
CDR3: CASSPSAGAQETQYF

D: TRBD2
size: few
V: TRBV19
J: TRBJ2-2
length: 13
DNA: TGTGCCAGTAAGGGCAGGGAGGGAGTGGAGCTGTTTTTT
CDR3: CASKGREGVELFF

D: NA
size: NA
V: TRBV19
J: TRBJ2-3
length: 14
DNA: TGTGCCAGTAGTGCGGGACAGAGCACAGATACGCAGTATTTT
CDR3: CASSAGQSTDTQYF

D: NA
size: NA
V: TRBV11-2
J: TRBJ2-5
length: 13
DNA: TGTGCCAGCAGCTCCTCTAGCCGGGAGACCCAGTACTTC
CDR3: CASSSSSRETQYF

D: NA
size: NA
V: TRBV9
J: TRBJ1-4
length: 15
DNA: TGTGCCAGCAGCGCCGGGAGAGGGATTAATGAAAAACTGTTTTTT
CDR3: CASSAGRGINEKLFF

D: TRBD2
size: NA
V: TRBV7-2
J: TRBJ2-3
length: 18
DNA: TGTGCCAGCAGCTTAGTTTGGGGCCGCGGGGGTAACACAGATACGCAGTATTTT
CDR3: CASSLVWGRGGNTDTQYF

D: NA
size: NA
V: TRBV28
J: TRBJ1-1
length: 13
DNA: TGTGCCAGCAGTTCCCGGACAGAGAGAGAAGCTTTCTTT
CDR3: CASSSRTEREAFF

D: NA
size: NA
V: TRBV11-2
J: TRBJ2-1
length: 14
DNA: TGTGCCAGCAGCCGGGGGACCTCCTACAATGAGCAGTTCTTC
CDR3: CASSRGTSYNEQFF

D: NA
size: NA
V: TRBV5-1
J: TRBJ2-7
length: 14
DNA: TGCGCCAGCAGCTTCGAGGGCTTTGGCTACGAGCAGTACTTC
CDR3: CASSFEGFGYEQYF

D: TRBD1
size: NA
V: TRBV7-2
J: TRBJ1-3
length: 18
DNA: TGTGCCAGCAGCTATGCCCCAACAGGGGCTTATAATGGAAACACCATATATTTT
CDR3: CASSYAPTGAYNGNTIYF

D: TRBD2
size: NA
V: TRBV7-3
J: TRBJ2-3
length: 16
DNA: TGTGCCAGCAGCTTAATGGCCGGGAGGGCCACAGATACGCAGTATTTT
CDR3: CASSLMAGRATDTQYF

D: NA
size: once
V: TRBV10-3
J: TRBJ1-6
length: 15
DNA: TGTGCCATCAGTTCCGGGACACCTTATAATTCACCCCTCCACTTT
CDR3: CAISSGTPYNSPLHF

D: NA
size: NA
V: TRBV2
J: TRBJ2-5
length: 13
DNA: TGTGCCACCTCGAAAGGGGGTGGAGAGACCCAGTACTTC
CDR3: CATSKGGGETQYF

D: TRBD2
size: NA
V: TRBV5-6
J: TRBJ2-5
length: 15
DNA: TGTGCCAGCAGCTTGATGGGGGGGTTAAAAGAGACCCAGTACTTC
CDR3: CASSLMGGLKETQYF

D: NA
size: NA
V: TRBV3-1/TRBV3-2
J: TRBJ2-4
length: 14
DNA: TGTGCCAGCAGCCTGACACGGACAGCGAACATTCAGTACTTC
CDR3: CASSLTRTANIQYF

D: NA
size: NA
V: TRBV24-1
J: TRBJ1-5
length: 14
DNA: TGTGCCACCAGTGCGGGGGATAGCAATCAGCCCCAGCATTTT
CDR3: CATSAGDSNQPQHF

D: NA
size: many
V: TRBV5-4
J: TRBJ1-5
length: 13
DNA: TGTGCCAGCAGCAGAGGGGAGGATCAGCCCCAGCATTTT
CDR3: CASSRGEDQPQHF

D: NA
size: NA
V: TRBV11-3
J: TRBJ1-1
length: 13
DNA: TGTGCCAGCAGCCCCTTCGGCAGCCCAGGAGCTTTCTTT
CDR3: CASSPFGSPGAFF

D: NA
size: NA
V: TRBV5-6
J: TRBJ1-1
length: 17
DNA: TGTGCCAGCAGCTTAGTCCCCTTCGATGGAGGGAACACTGAAGCTTTCTTT
CDR3: CASSLVPFDGGNTEAFF

D: TRBD2
size: NA
V: TRBV25-1
J: TRBJ2-2
length: 16
DNA: TGTGCCAGCAGTGAACTAGCGGCTGCGAACACCGGGGAGCTGTTTTTT
CDR3: CASSELAAANTGELFF

D: TRBD1
size: NA
V: TRBV3-1/TRBV3-2
J: TRBJ1-3
length: 17
DNA: TGTGCCAGCAGCCCACCAGGGGGATTCAGCTCTGGAAACACCATATATTTT
CDR3: CASSPPGGFSSGNTIYF

D: NA
size: NA
V: TRBV5-1
J: TRBJ2-2
length: 14
DNA: TGCGCCAGCAGCTTGGGGGCTCGGAACGGGGAGCTGTTTTTT
CDR3: CASSLGARNGELFF

D: TRBD2
size: few
V: TRBV19
J: TRBJ2-1
length: 16
DNA: TGTGCCAGTAGCACAAAGGGGAGCGGGACGAACAATGAGCAGTTCTTC
CDR3: CASSTKGSGTNNEQFF

D: TRBD2
size: NA
V: TRBV14
J: TRBJ2-3
length: 16
DNA: TGTGCCAGCAGCGAGGGACTAGCGGGAGGCACAGATACGCAGTATTTT
CDR3: CASSEGLAGGTDTQYF

D: TRBD2
size: NA
V: TRBV3-1/TRBV3-2
J: TRBJ2-5
length: 14
DNA: TGTGCCAGCAGCCAAGAAGGGACTAGCTTCACCCAGTACTTC
CDR3: CASSQEGTSFTQYF

D: TRBD1
size: NA
V: TRBV29-1
J: TRBJ2-7
length: 11
DNA: TGCAGCGCGACAGGGCCCTACGAGCAGTACTTC
CDR3: CSATGPYEQYF

D: NA
size: NA
V: TRBV2
J: TRBJ1-3
length: 14
DNA: TGTGCCAGCAGTGGGGAGGGGTTGGTAAACACCATATATTTT
CDR3: CASSGEGLVNTIYF

D: NA
size: NA
V: TRBV11-3
J: TRBJ2-1
length: 16
DNA: TGTGCCAGCAGCCCGTTTACTACGGGTTCCTACAATGAGCAGTTCTTC
CDR3: CASSPFTTGSYNEQFF